This TCR beta chain came from a study of T cells in Graves' hyperthyroidism and ophthalmopathy. Whole-study findings and limits: Ophthalmopathy was told apart from stable hyperthyroidism by a 13 V-J model. The model predicted ophthalmopathy a median around 6.5 months before onset. Most clonotypes expanded in thyroid above 0.001 were likewise present in blood.

This clonotype was counted only a few times. What it binds is not known. It was RNA transcripts that yielded the amplified TCR beta CDR3 regions. Carried out on the TCR CDR3, a first-round RT-PCR used the HTBI primer set. TCRdb reprocessed the multiplex PCR reads with MiXCR, giving one entry per CDR3 protein. Of around 660,000 distinct CDR3 sequences in the sample, about 45% were seen once. This CDR3 region has 14 residues. The V segment lost 5 bases and the J segment 4 bases; nucleotides outside the gene matches: 3. CDR1 and CDR2 from the germline V gene are MGHDK and SYGVNS. Diagnosis rested on symptoms, serum thyroxine and TRAb, thyroid ultrasound, and orbital computed tomography.

The V call is TRBV25-1, the J call TRBJ2-2; TRBD1 matches at 8 bases. The TCR was taken from an adult man with Graves' disease, either hyperthyroidism or ophthalmopathy (not recorded which). Sequencing was carried out using peripheral blood or thyroid tissue (not recorded which). The CDR3 DNA reads TGTGCCAGCAGTTTAGGACAGGGCACCGGGGAGCTGTTTTTT. Residues: CASSLGQGTGELFF.